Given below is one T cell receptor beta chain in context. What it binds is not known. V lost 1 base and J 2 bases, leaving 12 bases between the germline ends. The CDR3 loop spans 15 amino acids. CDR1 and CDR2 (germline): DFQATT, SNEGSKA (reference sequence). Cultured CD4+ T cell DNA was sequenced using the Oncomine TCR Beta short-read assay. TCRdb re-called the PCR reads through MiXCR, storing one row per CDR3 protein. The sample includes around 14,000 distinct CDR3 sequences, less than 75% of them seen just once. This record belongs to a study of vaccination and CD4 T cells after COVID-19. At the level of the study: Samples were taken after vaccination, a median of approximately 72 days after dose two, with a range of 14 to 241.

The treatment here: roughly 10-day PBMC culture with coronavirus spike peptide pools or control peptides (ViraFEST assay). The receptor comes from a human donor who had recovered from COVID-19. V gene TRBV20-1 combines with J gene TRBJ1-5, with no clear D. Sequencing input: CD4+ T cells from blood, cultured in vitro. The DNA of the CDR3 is TGCAGTGCTAGAGTCGATTTCACCGGCAATCAGCCCCAGCATTTT. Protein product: CSARVDFTGNQPQHF.